The 5 T cell receptor beta chains reported below all come from one sample, sequenced in a study of blood T cell repertoires in COVID-19 (TCRdb year 2020). Library method: the immunoSEQ multiplex PCR assay. Imported from immuneACCESS, the table was reduced by TCRdb to in-frame sequences with V and J called. These copies leave out some clones; in studies compared against another copy, an unresolved V gene accounts for under half, and the cause of the remainder is not known. This sample has a few hundred thousand clones in its table, and approximately 89% of those were observed once. Together, the top ten hold over 2% of the sample. Sequenced: peripheral blood. These receptors all come from a woman aged 45 to 65 with acute or convalescent COVID-19.

V gene TRBV7-6 combines with J gene TRBJ2-2, with D tentatively TRBD2 (5 bases). The CDR3 consists of 16 residues. V lost 5 bases and J 5 bases, leaving 18 bases between the germline ends. From germline, CDR1 is SGHVS and CDR2 FNYEAQ. CDR3 sequence reads: CASSPAGGLRTGELFF. DNA for the CDR3: TGTGCCAGCAGCCCGGCAGGAGGTTTGCGGACCGGGGAGCTGTTTTTT.

This chain links TRBV24-1 with TRBJ2-2; 9 positions match TRBD2. This CDR3 comprises 17 residues. Trimming removed 3 bases from V and 4 bases from J; junction bases left unmatched: 8. Germline-derived CDR1 and CDR2 are KGHDR and SFDVKD. In DNA form, the CDR3 reads TGTGCCACCAGTGATCACGCCGGGACTAGCAGCACCGGGGAGCTGTTTTTT. This codes for CATSDHAGTSSTGELFF.

Of note for this clone: The same CDR3 can be traced to other DNA sequences in this sample. The V call is TRBV18, the J call TRBJ2-7; D possibly corresponds to TRBD1 (6 bases). Germline assignment: CDR1 KGHSH and CDR2 LQKENI. The CDR3 spans 13 residues. V lost 3 bases and J lost 2, with 8 bases in between. CDR3 in amino acids: CASSPTGTYEQYF. CDR3 sequence (DNA): TGTGCCAGCTCACCGACAGGTACCTACGAGCAGTACTTC.

This clone appeared a few times. The V and J genes are TRBV7-9 and TRBJ1-6; TRBD1 agrees at 7 bases. The junction had 7 bases not matched to a gene; V was cut back by 5 bases and J by 0 bases. CDR1 and CDR2 (germline): SEHNR, FQNEAQ (reference sequence). CDR3 length: 17 residues. CDR3 sequence reads: CASSQDRVYSYNSPLHF. CDR3 nucleotide sequence: TGTGCCAGCAGCCAAGACAGGGTGTACTCCTATAATTCACCCCTCCACTTT. Full variable domain (outside the CDR3, taken from reference TRBV7-9 and TRBJ1-6): DTGVSQNPRHKITKRGQNVTFRCDPISEHNRLYWYRQTLGQGPEFLTYFQNEAQLEKSRLLSDRFSAERPKGSFSTLEIQRTEQGDSAMYLCASSQDRVYSYNSPLHFGNGTRLTVT.

The chain joins TRBV6-4 to TRBJ2-1; 8 bases agree with TRBD2. CDR1 is MRHNA and CDR2 is SNTAGT in the germline V gene. Trimming at V came to 7 bases and at J to 4 bases, leaving 21 bases not matched to a gene. CDR3 size: 19 residues. CDR3 loop: CASTGGGRAEDGHYNEQFF. The CDR3, as DNA: TGTGCCAGCACCGGGGGGGGAAGAGCGGAAGACGGCCATTACAATGAGCAGTTCTTC.